This is a list of T cell receptor beta chains from one sample in a study of blood T cells in healthy people across ages. MiXCR was run by TCRdb on the 5' RACE reads, yielding one entry per CDR3 protein. The sample lists around 900,000 distinct CDR3 sequences; roughly 51% were seen once. Input material: blood. The source of these receptors is a woman in her sixties or seventies in good health. Both conserved end residues are part of each CDR3. The listing skips clone size in some rows; elsewhere it reads once, few, many or a size class.

V,J,size,CDR3
TRBV20-1,TRBJ2-3,-,CSAYGTGARVDTQYF
TRBV27,-,few,CASAKGTVFYEQYF
TRBV11-3,TRBJ1-6,-,CASSLYGDSPLHF
TRBV7-2,TRBJ1-2,-,CASSLTGADYGYTF
TRBV7-2,TRBJ2-3,-,CASSSTRGTDTQYF
TRBV7-2,TRBJ2-7,-,CASSLGQGFLEKYF
TRBV28,TRBJ2-7,-,CASSPLAGPLVNEQYF
TRBV27,TRBJ2-7,once,CASTKGSAGGFRYEQYF
TRBV25-1,TRBJ1-6,few,CASHQGTVISPLHF
TRBV30,TRBJ2-5,-,CAWSWTEETQYF
TRBV5-1,TRBJ2-7,few,CASSTPLQGVYEQYF
TRBV12-3/TRBV12-4,TRBJ2-5,-,CASSFPSTVDSEQYF
TRBV16,TRBJ2-7,-,CASGSEGAGPYEQYF
TRBV4-3,TRBJ2-5,-,CASSSVGQETQYF
TRBV20-1,TRBJ2-1,-,CSARFLAGSYNEQFF
TRBV15,TRBJ1-5,many,CATSRERVSNQPQHF
TRBV25-1,TRBJ2-5,-,CASSEMVGVLAQETQYF
TRBV29-1,TRBJ2-5,-,CSGGQGASRWETQYF
TRBV7-9,TRBJ2-7,-,CASSEQGNEQYF
TRBV10-3,TRBJ1-2,few,CAISDGGVGYTF
TRBV3-1,-,-,CASTPTGSGRARYEQYF
TRBV4-2,TRBJ2-7,-,CASSQPSGTTYEQYF
TRBV10-3,TRBJ2-7,-,CAISEGGLAVYEQYF
TRBV27,TRBJ2-7,few,CASGRGVAPYEQYF
TRBV11-2,TRBJ1-6,-,CASSTRPGTGGNSPLHF
TRBV20-1,TRBJ2-1,-,CSARGPPEQFF
TRBV2,TRBJ2-6,once,CASSERGRSGANVLTF
TRBV20-1,TRBJ2-7,-,CSRPGQGAYEQYF
TRBV20-1,-,-,CSAILDETQYF
TRBV11-2,TRBJ2-3,-,CASSLGGPVDTQYF
TRBV29-1,TRBJ1-2,-,CSVNLQGVGGGYTF
TRBV6-5,TRBJ2-5,-,CASSQSGAETQYF
TRBV20-1,TRBJ1-2,-,CSAKSWPVRYGYTF
TRBV12-3/TRBV12-4,TRBJ1-5,-,CASSSDGNQPQHF
TRBV2,TRBJ1-6,-,CASTGTGFSPLHF
TRBV6-5,TRBJ1-2,few,CASSYTRQGTGTYGYTF
TRBV7-8,TRBJ2-3,-,CASSLRIRGGTDTQYF
TRBV28,TRBJ2-5,-,CASKIAGVARETQYF
TRBV4-2,TRBJ2-1,-,CASSQASGSSYNEQFF
TRBV10-2,TRBJ2-7,-,CASSDLIAGVRPAEQYF
TRBV29-1,TRBJ1-2,few,CSVGLPGGDYGYTF
TRBV7-9,TRBJ2-3,many,CASSSIVAAGVDTQYF